The rows below give T cell receptor beta chains drawn from one sample of a study of CD4 T cell repertoires in COVID-19. The repertoire was sequenced with immunoSEQ multiplex PCR; TCRdb's copy has only in-frame clones and lacks some. This table has about 75,000 clones, 83% appearing once. Sequences were derived from CD4+ T cells from peripheral blood, sampled after recovery from COVID-19. The receptors shown here come from a human donor who had COVID-19. Both conserved end residues are part of each CDR3. A D gene is named only where the DNA matches it firmly. Size tells how often a clone was seen (once, few, many) or the class of an expanded clone, and some rows leave it out.

CDR3: CASSLGGKNTGELFF
DNA: TGCGCCAGCAGCTTGGGGGGGAAGAACACCGGGGAGCTGTTTTTT
D: NA
size: once
length: 15
J: TRBJ2-2
V: TRBV5-1

CDR3: CASSQSPDPRTGELFF
DNA: TGTGCCAGCAGCCAGTCCCCAGACCCACGGACCGGGGAGCTGTTTTTT
D: NA
size: NA
length: 16
J: TRBJ2-2
V: TRBV3-1/TRBV3-2

CDR3: CASSRFSGDYYNEQFF
DNA: TGTGCCAGCAGCAGGTTCTCAGGGGACTATTACAATGAGCAGTTCTTC
D: NA
size: once
length: 16
J: TRBJ2-1
V: TRBV3-1/TRBV3-2

CDR3: CASSLAGRVDQPQHF
DNA: TGTGCCAGCAGCTTAGCGGGCAGGGTGGATCAGCCCCAGCATTTT
D: NA
size: NA
length: 15
J: TRBJ1-5
V: TRBV11-2

CDR3: CASSRSMGVFNEQFF
DNA: TGTGCCAGCAGTAGGAGTATGGGGGTGTTCAATGAGCAGTTCTTC
D: NA
size: NA
length: 15
J: TRBJ2-1
V: TRBV6-5

CDR3: CASHHRVGGNEQFF
DNA: TGTGCCAGTCATCACCGGGTTGGAGGCAATGAGCAGTTCTTC
D: NA
size: NA
length: 14
J: TRBJ2-1
V: TRBV19

CDR3: CAAGDTTNTGELFF
DNA: TGTGCCGCGGGGGACACCACAAACACCGGGGAGCTGTTTTTT
D: NA
size: NA
length: 14
J: TRBJ2-2
V: TRBV25-1

CDR3: CAIAMGVASYNEQFF
DNA: TGTGCCATCGCTATGGGTGTGGCGTCCTACAATGAGCAGTTCTTC
D: NA
size: NA
length: 15
J: TRBJ2-1
V: TRBV10-3

CDR3: CASTGTANTEAFF
DNA: TGCGCCAGCACCGGGACAGCAAACACTGAAGCTTTCTTT
D: TRBD1
size: NA
length: 13
J: TRBJ1-1
V: TRBV10-2

CDR3: CASSQEGQAAYGYTF
DNA: TGCGCCAGCAGCCAAGAAGGACAGGCAGCGTATGGCTACACCTTC
D: TRBD1
size: NA
length: 15
J: TRBJ1-2
V: TRBV4-1

CDR3: CASSTGLAGPQETQYF
DNA: TGCGCCAGCAGCACGGGACTAGCGGGCCCCCAAGAGACCCAGTACTTC
D: TRBD2
size: once
length: 16
J: TRBJ2-5
V: TRBV5-1

CDR3: CASSLGSVGRETQYF
DNA: TGTGCCAGCAGCTTAGGGTCAGTAGGGCGGGAGACCCAGTACTTC
D: NA
size: NA
length: 15
J: TRBJ2-5
V: TRBV7-9

CDR3: CASSLDRNYGYTF
DNA: TGTGCCAGCAGCTTGGACAGAAACTATGGCTACACCTTC
D: NA
size: NA
length: 13
J: TRBJ1-2
V: TRBV6-5

CDR3: CASSLGPGGQGNEQFF
DNA: TGCGCCAGCAGCTTGGGCCCGGGGGGACAGGGGAATGAGCAGTTCTTC
D: TRBD1
size: once
length: 16
J: TRBJ2-1
V: TRBV5-1

CDR3: CASSQTTTGELFF
DNA: TGTGCCAGCAGCCAAACAACTACCGGGGAGCTGTTTTTT
D: NA
size: NA
length: 13
J: TRBJ2-2
V: TRBV7-3

CDR3: CASSLALGQGRGGYTF
DNA: TGTGCCAGCAGCTTAGCGTTGGGGCAGGGAAGAGGTGGCTACACCTTC
D: NA
size: NA
length: 16
J: TRBJ1-2
V: TRBV7-9